This T cell receptor beta chain was documented in a study of graft-versus-host responses after intestinal transplantation. Using immunoSEQ multiplex PCR, the repertoire was profiled, and TCRdb retains in-frame clones only, with some absent. The table records some 100,000 clones, 92% of them present only once. As regards this clone: Antigen: not known.

Study-wide findings and caveats: Recipient marrow showed GvH clones, some seen first in ileum or blood.

V was pared by 4 bases and J by 2 bases, with 8 bases of the junction left unmatched. Germline values: CDR1 SGHRS, CDR2 YFSETQ. The length of the CDR3 is 16 residues. The sequence derives from a human donor who was the organ donor for an intestinal transplant. Sample: unstimulated CD8+ T cells sorted from spleen or lymph node cells, taken before transplant. The chain combines TRBV5-1 with TRBJ2-1, with 8 nucleotides matching TRBD1. CDR3 coding DNA: TGCGCCAGCAGCGACGAGGACAGGGCCCCCTACAATGAGCAGTTCTTC. This codes for CASSDEDRAPYNEQFF.